The 28 T cell receptor beta chains presented below share a single source sample, sequenced in a study of shared clonotypes between healthy human individuals. Sequencing used immunoSEQ multiplex PCR; TCRdb keeps in-frame clones, though not all of them. The sample lists hundreds of thousands of clones; about 74% were seen once. The sequenced sample was PBMCs. The receptors derive from a woman in her thirties or forties in good health. Some clones in this sample may be carry-over from other donors' samples.

Regarding this clone: Only one base separates this from a far larger clonotype, so it likely reflects a read error. No conserved phenylalanine or tryptophan ends this CDR3, so it is likely a read error. The chain employs TRBV30 and TRBJ2-7; 7 bases fit TRBD1. The CDR3 length is 12 residues. The V segment lost 5 bases and the J segment 3 bases; nucleotides outside the gene matches: 4. Germline CDR1 GTSNPN, CDR2 SVGIG (reference sequence). CDR3 coding DNA: TGTGCCTGGCATAACAGGGGCTACGAGCAGTACTCC. Translation: CAWHNRGYEQYS.

A word on this clone: The junction shows a germline mismatch at one end, possibly a read error. The V gene is TRBV9, the J gene TRBJ2-2, with a tentative D call TRBD2 (6 bases). This CDR3 is built from 14 residues. In germline, CDR1 is SGDLS, CDR2 YYNGEE. CDR3 region: CASSETNGIGGLFF. CDR3 sequence (DNA): TGTGCCAGCAGCGAGACCAACGGGATCGGGGGGCTGTTTTTT.

In its sample, this clone was seen a few times. The same CDR3 can be traced to other DNA sequences in this sample. The rearrangement links TRBV27 to TRBJ2-2, with D uncertain. With 3 bases removed from V and 1 base from J, the gap between germline ends came to 3 bases. There are 13 residues in the CDR3. The germline gives CDR1 MNHEY, CDR2 SMNVEV (reference sequence). The CDR3 DNA is TGTGCCAGCAGTTTCAAGAACACCGGGGAGCTGTTTTTT. This sequence encodes CASSFKNTGELFF.

Comment on this clone: A much larger clone differs by one base, so this may be a read error. The sample holds other DNA sequences that translate to the same CDR3. This chain joins TRBV7-2 and TRBJ1-2, with 9 bases identical to TRBD1. V lost 5 bases to trimming and J lost 8 bases; unmatched junction nucleotides: 12. CDR3 length: 15 amino acids. Germline CDR1 reads SGHTA; CDR2 reads FQGNSA. DNA of the CDR3: TGTGCCAGCAGCACCAACCCGGGACAGGGAGTGGGCTACACCTTC. Its translation is CASSTNPGQGVGYTF.

The chain recombines TRBV7-8 with TRBJ2-3; TRBD2 aligns across 8 bases. This CDR3 is 17 amino acids long. Unmatched junction bases numbered 10, after V lost 5 bases and J lost 0 bases. CDR1 is SGHVS, CDR2 FQNEAQ, per germline. The CDR3 nucleotides read TGTGCCAGCAGCCCGCACCTCTTAGCGGGGAGCACAGATACGCAGTATTTT. This codes for CASSPHLLAGSTDTQYF. Filled out from reference TRBV7-8 and TRBJ2-3, the complete variable domain reads GAGVSQSPRYKVAKRGQDVALRCDPISGHVSLFWYQQALGQGPEFLTYFQNEAQLDKSGLPSDRFFAERPEGSVSTLKIQRTQQEDSAVYLCASSPHLLAGSTDTQYFGPGTRLTVL.

This clone was found once. The chain has TRBV7-8 and TRBJ2-7; 8 bases are a match to TRBD2. The germline V gene encodes CDR1 SGHVS and CDR2 FQNEAQ. The CDR3 is 16 amino acids. V was clipped by 5 bases and J by 0 bases; unmatched bases: 9. CDR3 DNA: TGTGCCAGCAGCCTCCACTTAGCGGGGAGCTCCTACGAGCAGTACTTC. Encoded protein: CASSLHLAGSSYEQYF.

As for this clone: At one boundary the junction diverges from the germline segment, which might be a read error. The chain links TRBV9 to TRBJ1-2; D gene ambiguous. This CDR3 comprises 13 residues. Germline values: CDR1 SGDLS, CDR2 YYNGEE. The CDR3 protein is CASSVSLNYDYTF. CDR3 DNA sequence: TGTGCCAGCAGCGTGAGCTTAAACTATGACTACACCTTC. The entire variable domain, with the rest obtained from reference TRBV9 and TRBJ1-2, is as follows: DSGVTQTPKHLITATGQRVTLRCSPRSGDLSVYWYQQSLDQGLQFLIQYYNGEERAKGNILERFSAQQFPDLHSELNLSSLELGDSALYFCASSVSLNYDYTFGSGTRLTVV.

CDR3 amino acids: CSASGTSTDTQYF. CDR3 bases: TGCAGCGCATCCGGGACAAGCACAGATACGCAGTATTTT. The rearrangement links TRBV29-1 to TRBJ2-3; D possibly corresponds to TRBD1 (6 bases). The CDR3 is made up of 13 amino acids. Germline V lookup: CDR1 SQVTM, CDR2 ANQGSEA. Trimming removed 7 bases at V and 0 bases at J, with 11 bases between.

The chain has TRBV28 and TRBJ2-7, with D tentatively TRBD2 (5 bases). CDR1 and CDR2 from the germline V gene are MDHEN and SYDVKM. The CDR3 runs 15 residues. Trimming pared 2 bases from V and 2 bases from J, leaving 13 bases between. CDR3 region: CASSLRGQATYEQYF. CDR3 nucleotides: TGTGCCAGCAGTTTAAGAGGGCAGGCTACCTACGAGCAGTACTTC.

This sequence joins TRBV30 and TRBJ2-3, with 13 bases fitting TRBD2. CDR3 size: 18 residues. The V gene's germline CDR1 is GTSNPN and CDR2 SVGIG (reference sequence). J lost 0 bases, V lost 5 bases, and 11 bases had no gene match. The CDR3 reads CAWVVGTSGTWSTDTQYF. DNA of the CDR3: TGTGCCTGGGTCGTTGGGACTAGCGGGACCTGGAGCACAGATACGCAGTATTTT.

The chain carries TRBV5-6 and TRBJ2-2; 8 bases line up with TRBD2. Trimming took 2 bases from V and 0 from J; bases not matched to a gene: 3. Germline CDR1 and CDR2: SGHDT and YYEEEE. The CDR3 has 16 residues. The CDR3 here is CASSFGSGANTGELFF. CDR3 in DNA: TGTGCCAGCAGCTTTGGTAGCGGGGCGAACACCGGGGAGCTGTTTTTT. The complete variable domain, with remaining parts taken from reference TRBV5-6 and TRBJ2-2, reads DAGVTQSPTHLIKTRGQQVTLRCSPKSGHDTVSWYQQALGQGPQFIFQYYEEEERQRGNFPDRFSGHQFPNYSSELNVNALLLGDSALYLCASSFGSGANTGELFFGEGSRLTVL.

The rearrangement links TRBV11-3 to TRBJ2-1; no firm D call. Trimming took 5 bases from V and 7 from J, leaving 12 bases between them. The CDR3 has 13 amino acids. Germline CDR1 reads SGHNT; CDR2 reads YENEEA. The CDR3 region is CASSTSDRNEQFF. The CDR3, as DNA: TGTGCCAGCAGCACATCGGACCGTAATGAGCAGTTCTTC.

As regards this clone: Other nucleotide sequences in the sample specify the same CDR3. The chain has TRBV27 and TRBJ1-5; 10 positions match TRBD1. The germline V gene has CDR1 MNHEY and CDR2 SMNVEV (reference sequence). This CDR3 has 14 residues. J gave up 5 bases and V 3 bases, and 1 base lay outside the gene matches. The CDR3 protein is CASSLGQGYQPQHF. CDR3 nucleotide sequence: TGTGCCAGCAGTTTGGGACAGGGGTATCAGCCCCAGCATTTT.

This clone was recorded many times. This CDR3 is also generated by other DNA sequences in the sample. The J gene is TRBJ1-1, the V gene TRBV5-5; 7 positions match TRBD1. This CDR3 has 13 residues. With V trimmed by 7 bases and J by 1 base, 4 bases remained unmatched. Germline CDR1 is SGHKS and CDR2 is YYEKEE (reference sequence). DNA for the CDR3: TGTGCCAGCGGCTGGACAGGGAACACTGAAGCTTTCTTT. Amino acids: CASGWTGNTEAFF.

As regards this clone: A read error may be the cause here, since a much bigger clone is one base away. Other nucleotide sequences in the sample specify the same CDR3. The genes are TRBV6-6 and TRBJ1-1; no definite D call. There are 12 residues in the CDR3. Germline V lookup: CDR1 MNHNY, CDR2 SVGAGI (reference sequence). The CDR3 DNA reads TGTGCCAGCAGTTACTCCTACACTGAGGCTTTCTTT. As protein: CASSYSYTEAFF.

The rearrangement links TRBV5-1 to TRBJ1-5, with D tentatively TRBD1 (6 bases). Germline values: CDR1 SGHRS, CDR2 YFSETQ. The V end was cut by 5 bases, the J end by 5 bases, with 11 bases between. This CDR3 spans 13 amino acids. CDR3 in amino acids: CASSWGADQPQHF. For the CDR3, the DNA is TGCGCCAGCAGTTGGGGGGCCGATCAGCCCCAGCATTTT.

The CDR3 region is CASETGRTTEAFF. The DNA for the CDR3 is TGTGCCAGCGAGACAGGGAGAACCACTGAAGCTTTCTTT. The chain employs TRBV6-5 and TRBJ1-1, with TRBD1 matching 7 bases. This CDR3 is 13 amino acids long. The germline CDR1 and CDR2 sequences are MNHEY and SVGAGI. V lost 8 bases and J lost 4; bases outside the gene matches: 7.

This sequence joins TRBV19 and TRBJ2-6; 8 bases map to TRBD1. The CDR3 runs to 16 residues. J was trimmed by 3 bases and V by 4 bases; bases with no gene match: 5. Germline CDR1 LNHDA, CDR2 SQIVND (reference sequence). The CDR3 spells CASSKAGGFGANVLTF. DNA for the CDR3: TGTGCCAGTAGTAAGGCAGGGGGCTTTGGGGCCAACGTCCTGACTTTC.

This chain connects TRBV19 to TRBJ1-1; no clear D. The germline V gene has CDR1 LNHDA and CDR2 SQIVND (reference sequence). V dropped 4 bases and J dropped 1 base, with 16 bases sitting between them. The CDR3 totals 16 residues. Written as DNA, the CDR3 is TGTGCCAGTAGTACTCTCTCTCGACGGAAGAACACTGAAGCTTTCTTT. It translates to CASSTLSRRKNTEAFF.

The gene calls are TRBV30 and TRBJ2-7, with D maybe TRBD1 (5 bases). Trimming stripped 4 bases from V and 6 bases from J, with 13 bases between. The CDR3 loop spans 12 amino acids. Germline V gene lookup returns CDR1 GTSNPN and CDR2 SVGIG (reference sequence). The CDR3 sequence: CAWTGNAVEQYF. Here the CDR3 DNA reads TGTGCCTGGACAGGGAATGCGGTCGAGCAGTACTTC.

This clone was counted only a few times. Its ends do not fully match the called genes, so a read error is possible. This rearrangement joins TRBV29-1 to TRBJ2-7, with a tentative D call TRBD1 (6 bases). CDR1 is SQVTM, CDR2 ANQGSEA, per germline. The length of the CDR3 is 12 residues. This CDR3 reads CSFEDRSYEQYF. CDR3 sequence (DNA): TGCAGCTTTGAGGACAGATCCTACGAGCAGTACTTC.

As concerns this clone: This may be a read error: a much more frequent sequence differs by one nucleotide. The chain is built from TRBV11-3 and TRBJ2-1; TRBD2 might be the D (6 bases). With 3 bases removed from V and 0 bases from J, the gap between germline ends came to 9 bases. CDR3 length: 15 amino acids. Germline values: CDR1 SGHNT, CDR2 YENEEA. In DNA form, the CDR3 reads TGTGCCAGCAGCTTGGGCGGGAACTCCTACAATGAGCAGTTCTTC. This encodes CASSLGGNSYNEQFF.

A remark on this clone: The sample contains more than one DNA sequence encoding this CDR3. The chain uses TRBV5-4 and TRBJ2-5; 10 positions match TRBD1. Germline-derived CDR1 and CDR2 are SGHNT and YYREEE (reference sequence). The CDR3 length is 13 residues. V lost 4 bases to trimming and J lost 3 bases; unmatched junction nucleotides: 0. This chain's CDR3 is CASSGQGEETQYF. The CDR3, as DNA: TGTGCCAGCAGCGGACAGGGGGAAGAGACCCAGTACTTC.

This clone is a singleton in its sample. This chain joins TRBV6-5 and TRBJ1-1, with a tentative D call TRBD1 (5 bases). Germline V gene data show CDR1 as MNHEY and CDR2 as SVGAGI. V lost 5 bases and J lost 5, with 18 bases in between. This CDR3 is 15 amino acids long. Here the CDR3 reads CASSLRGLGDTEAFF. The CDR3 nucleotides are TGTGCCAGCAGTCTGAGGGGCCTGGGGGATACTGAAGCTTTCTTT.

The rearrangement joins TRBV7-9 to TRBJ2-3, with 7 bases fitting TRBD2. The V segment lost 5 bases and the J segment 2 bases; nucleotides outside the gene matches: 10. Per the germline V gene, CDR1 is SEHNR and CDR2 is FQNEAQ (reference sequence). This CDR3 has 16 residues. CDR3 nucleotide sequence: TGTGCCAGCAGCCCCCCGACTAGCTGGATCACAGATACGCAGTATTTT. It yields the protein CASSPPTSWITDTQYF.

V gene TRBV30 combines with J gene TRBJ1-5; 8 bases align to TRBD1. This CDR3 spans 14 amino acids. Trimming cost V 0 bases and J 7 bases; bases outside gene matches: 5. Germline loops: CDR1 GTSNPN, CDR2 SVGIG (reference sequence). The chain's CDR3 is CAWSVSQGAQPQHF. CDR3 DNA: TGTGCCTGGAGTGTATCCCAGGGGGCCCAGCCCCAGCATTTT.

This clone was observed many times. V gene TRBV7-2 combines with J gene TRBJ1-5; D gene unclear. CDR1 is SGHTA, CDR2 FQGNSA, per germline. CDR3 size: 13 residues. Trimming stripped 6 bases from V and 2 bases from J, with 8 bases between. CDR3 in amino acids: CASSTRGNQPQHF. CDR3 sequence (DNA): TGTGCCAGCAGTACAAGGGGCAATCAGCCCCAGCATTTT.

V usage is TRBV5-1 and J usage is TRBJ2-1; either TRBD1 or TRBD2 may fit D (5 bases each). CDR3 length: 14 amino acids. Germline CDR1 reads SGHRS; CDR2 reads YFSETQ. The germline V and J ends were trimmed by 4 bases and 4 bases, with 12 bases remaining between them. Here the CDR3 reads CASSKPGPYNEQFF. CDR3 nucleotide sequence: TGCGCCAGCAGCAAACCGGGGCCATACAATGAGCAGTTCTTC.